The 2 T cell receptor beta chains below were found in one sample sequenced in a study of early T cells in non-severe SARS-CoV-2 infection. One entry per CDR3 protein results from TCRdb running MiXCR on the 5' RACE reads. This sample carries 25,000 to 35,000 distinct CDR3 sequences, approximately 5% of them seen once, and the ten largest clones take roughly 13%. Sequenced: whole blood. All receptors derive from an adult who was a healthcare worker with PCR-confirmed SARS-CoV-2 infection or an uninfected control (not recorded which).

A few counts support this clonotype. This chain uses TRBV2 with TRBJ2-1, with D possibly matching TRBD2 (5 bases). V dropped 7 bases and J dropped 5 bases, with 12 bases sitting between them. From germline, CDR1 is SNHLY and CDR2 FYNNEI. There are 13 residues in the CDR3. In DNA form, the CDR3 reads TGTGCCAGCACCTTCAGGCGGGACAATGAGCAGTTCTTC. It specifies CASTFRRDNEQFF.

This clonotype was counted at least ten times. CDR3 sequence: CASSLMTAHNSPLHF. CDR3 DNA: TGCGCCAGCAGCTTGATGACAGCCCATAATTCACCCCTCCACTTT. This chain joins TRBV5-1 and TRBJ1-6, with D possibly matching TRBD1 (5 bases). CDR1 and CDR2 (germline): SGHRS, YFSETQ. Trimming left V 1 base short and J 5 bases short, with 10 bases between. CDR3 length equals 15 residues.